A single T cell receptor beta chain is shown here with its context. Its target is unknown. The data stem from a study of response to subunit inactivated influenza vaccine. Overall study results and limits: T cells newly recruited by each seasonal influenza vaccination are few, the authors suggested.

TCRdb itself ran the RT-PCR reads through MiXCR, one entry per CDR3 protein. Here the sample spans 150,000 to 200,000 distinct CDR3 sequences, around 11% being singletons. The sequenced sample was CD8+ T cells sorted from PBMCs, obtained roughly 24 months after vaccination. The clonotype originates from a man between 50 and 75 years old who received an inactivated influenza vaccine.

For the CDR3, the DNA is TGTGCCAGCAGTGAAGGACTAGCGGTTTCCTACGAGCAGTACTTC. It translates to CASSEGLAVSYEQYF. The chain uses TRBV6-1 and TRBJ2-7; 9 positions match TRBD2. Germline V gives CDR1 MNHNS, CDR2 SASEGT. The junction had 2 bases not matched to a gene; V was cut back by 1 base and J by 1 base. The CDR3 spans 15 residues.